The T cell receptor (beta chain) under discussion was sequenced for a study of OX40 agonist ivuxolimab in advanced cancers. Germline values: CDR1 SGHRS, CDR2 YFSETQ. Unmatched junction bases numbered 7, after V lost 7 bases and J lost 0 bases. The CDR3 runs 15 residues. Profiling relied on immunoSEQ multiplex PCR, and the TCRdb table lists in-frame clones only, not all of them. This sample yields fewer than 65,000 clones, of which 80% to 90% are seen a single time; approximately 1.1% belongs to the top ten. This receptor was identified in an adult with an advanced solid tumor such as melanoma, head and neck, liver or kidney cancer. Sequenced here: CD4+ or CD8+ T cells sorted from blood, sampled in a trial of the OX40 agonist ivuxolimab. V and J are TRBV5-1 and TRBJ2-5; 9 nucleotides align to TRBD1. The CDR3: CASRPGTGNQETQYF. In DNA form, the CDR3 reads TGCGCCAGCCGTCCCGGGACAGGGAACCAAGAGACCCAGTACTTC.